Presented here are 20 T cell receptor beta chains from one specimen sequenced in a study of blood T cell repertoires in COVID-19. Measured with immunoSEQ multiplex PCR; TCRdb has only the in-frame clones, and not every one. This table holds about 89,000 clones, roughly 78% found once. Sequenced material: peripheral blood. These receptors were obtained from a woman aged 80 or over with acute or convalescent COVID-19.

This chain uses TRBV24-1 with TRBJ1-1, with 8 bases fitting TRBD1. Per germline, CDR1 KGHDR and CDR2 SFDVKD. The CDR3 has 13 residues. Trimming took 3 bases from V and 11 from J; bases not matched to a gene: 7. In DNA form, the CDR3 reads TGTGCCACCAGTGATAGACAGGGGATCGTGGCTTTCTTT. Translation gives CATSDRQGIVAFF.

The chain is built from TRBV6-2 or TRBV6-3 and TRBJ2-1, with D possibly TRBD1 on 5 matching bases. V dropped 2 bases and J dropped 14 bases, with 10 bases sitting between them. From germline, CDR1 is MNHEY and CDR2 SVGEGT. The CDR3 loop spans 11 amino acids. The CDR3 loop is CASSYPGREFF. The CDR3 DNA is TGTGCCAGCAGTTACCCGGGCAGGGAGTTCTTC.

For the CDR3, the DNA is TGTGCCTGGATCCCGGGACAGGGTAAAGGGGACACTGAAGCTTTCTTT. The encoded protein is CAWIPGQGKGDTEAFF. The chain couples TRBV30 to TRBJ1-1; 9 bases align to TRBD1. This CDR3 contains 16 residues. Germline V gene lookup returns CDR1 GTSNPN and CDR2 SVGIG (reference sequence). With 4 bases clipped from V and 3 bases from J, the junction kept 12 bases outside the gene matches.

The rearrangement links TRBV5-6 to TRBJ1-1, with TRBD1 matching over 10 bases. J was trimmed by 0 bases and V by 0 bases; bases with no gene match: 2. CDR3 length equals 16 residues. The V gene's germline CDR1 is SGHDT and CDR2 YYEEEE. Here the CDR3 DNA reads TGTGCCAGCAGCTTGGGGGACAGGGGTTTGAACACTGAAGCTTTCTTT. As protein: CASSLGDRGLNTEAFF.

In this sample, this clone turned up a few times. The rearrangement joins TRBV7-9 to TRBJ1-2; a possible D gene is TRBD1 (5 bases). V dropped 1 base and J dropped 4 bases, with 16 bases sitting between them. CDR1 and CDR2 from the germline V gene are SEHNR and FQNEAQ (reference sequence). CDR3 length equals 16 residues. The CDR3 protein is CASSLVGDGTGYGYTF. The CDR3, as DNA: TGTGCCAGCAGCTTAGTCGGGGACGGGACTGGCTATGGCTACACCTTC. The full variable domain, rest sourced from reference TRBV7-9 and TRBJ1-2, is DTGVSQNPRHKITKRGQNVTFRCDPISEHNRLYWYRQTLGQGPEFLTYFQNEAQLEKSRLLSDRFSAERPKGSFSTLEIQRTEQGDSAMYLCASSLVGDGTGYGYTFGSGTRLTVV.

V and J are TRBV4-2 and TRBJ2-5; TRBD2 matches 8 bases. With V trimmed by 0 bases and J by 2 bases, 14 bases remained unmatched. CDR1 is LGHNA and CDR2 is YNFKEQ in the germline V gene. The CDR3 is 19 amino acids. CDR3 sequence: CASSQDLIRASGRQETQYF. CDR3 nucleotide sequence: TGTGCCAGCAGCCAAGATTTAATTAGGGCTAGCGGGCGACAAGAGACCCAGTACTTC.

V gene TRBV6-2 or TRBV6-3 combines with J gene TRBJ1-1, with D uncertain. The V end was cut by 4 bases, the J end by 1 base, with 7 bases between. CDR3 length equals 13 residues. Germline V CDR1 and CDR2: MNHEY, SVGEGT. The DNA of the CDR3 is TGTGCCAGCAGTTTACAAAGGAACACTGAAGCTTTCTTT. This encodes CASSLQRNTEAFF.

This clone was recorded only once. V gene TRBV30 combines with J gene TRBJ1-2, with D perhaps TRBD1 (6 bases). The germline V gene has CDR1 GTSNPN and CDR2 SVGIG (reference sequence). V gave up 5 bases and J gave up 2 bases, with 12 bases separating them. This CDR3 contains 13 residues. DNA of the CDR3: TGTGCCTGGGGCCACAGGGCCAACTATGGCTACACCTTC. It codes for CAWGHRANYGYTF.

The V gene is TRBV5-4, the J gene TRBJ2-7, with D possibly being TRBD2 (7 bases). Trimming cost V 3 bases and J 4 bases, with 14 bases left between them. Per the germline V gene, CDR1 is SGHNT and CDR2 is YYREEE (reference sequence). CDR3 size: 14 residues. CDR3 in DNA: TGTGCCAGCAGCTCCCCGCGGGGGCCATACGAGCAGTACTTC. It encodes CASSSPRGPYEQYF.

The chain combines TRBV10-3 with TRBJ1-5; D might be TRBD1 (6 bases). Germline loops: CDR1 ENHRY, CDR2 SYGVKD. The CDR3 length is 14 residues. V lost 6 bases and J 0 bases, leaving 9 bases between the germline ends. The CDR3 bases are TGTGCCATCAGGGCAGGGGCTAGCAATCAGCCCCAGCATTTT. This translates into CAIRAGASNQPQHF.

The V call is TRBV10-3, the J call TRBJ2-7; D ambiguous. The CDR3 is made up of 14 amino acids. Looked up from germline, CDR1 is ENHRY and CDR2 is SYGVKD. The V and J ends lost 2 bases and 2 bases respectively, with 10 bases between them. DNA of the CDR3: TGTGCCATCAGTGAGGAGCCGCTTACCTACGAGCAGTACTTC. Amino acids: CAISEEPLTYEQYF.

This clone was seen ten or more times. This chain links TRBV27 with TRBJ1-1; 7 nucleotides agree with TRBD1. V gave up 8 bases and J gave up 4 bases; unmatched junction bases: 10. Per germline, CDR1 MNHEY and CDR2 SMNVEV (reference sequence). The CDR3 sequence is 14 residues long. The CDR3 region has the DNA TGTGCCAGCGGGTCCCCGACAGGGTTCACTGAAGCTTTCTTT. Translated, it gives CASGSPTGFTEAFF.

This clone turned up a few times. The chain couples TRBV7-2 to TRBJ1-2; D is unclear. The germline gives CDR1 SGHTA, CDR2 FQGNSA. This CDR3 has 14 residues. Deletions cut 5 bases from V and 6 bases from J, with 16 bases between. The CDR3 bases are TGTGCCAGCAGCCCCGGTACAGCCGTCGATGGCTACACCTTC. Translation: CASSPGTAVDGYTF.

This chain uses TRBV19 with TRBJ2-2, with D possibly TRBD2 on 7 matching bases. The CDR3 spans 14 residues. V was cut by 8 bases and J by 5 bases, with 15 bases left in between. From germline, CDR1 is LNHDA and CDR2 SQIVND (reference sequence). As DNA, the CDR3 is TGTGCCAGTGGGGGGGGCCCGGGAACCGGGGAGCTGTTTTTT. It specifies CASGGGPGTGELFF.

CDR3 sequence: CASSLGAQETQYF. The CDR3, as DNA: TGCGCCAGCAGCTTAGGGGCCCAAGAGACCCAGTACTTC. The gene calls are TRBV5-1 and TRBJ2-5, with D perhaps matching TRBD1 (5 bases). CDR3 length: 13 residues. Germline lookup yields CDR1 SGHRS and CDR2 YFSETQ. The V and J ends lost 2 bases and 1 base respectively, with 6 bases between them.

The chain combines TRBV3-1 (or the pseudogene TRBV3-2) with TRBJ1-1; D may be TRBD1 (5 bases). V dropped 4 bases and J dropped 6 bases, with 15 bases sitting between them. CDR3 length: 14 residues. Germline-derived CDR1 and CDR2 are LGHDT and YNNKEL (reference sequence). CDR3 amino acids: CASSLGGLGAEAFF. CDR3 sequence (DNA): TGTGCCAGCAGCCTCGGGGGACTAGGGGCTGAAGCTTTCTTT.

J is TRBJ1-1 and V is TRBV19; 9 positions match TRBD1. The germline V gene has CDR1 LNHDA and CDR2 SQIVND (reference sequence). J lost 1 base, V lost 9 bases, and 6 bases had no gene match. The CDR3 totals 14 residues. CDR3 sequence: CASHRQGGNTEAFF. DNA for the CDR3: TGTGCCAGCCACCGACAGGGGGGGAACACTGAAGCTTTCTTT. Based on the CDR3 plus reference TRBV19 and TRBJ1-1, the full variable domain is DGGITQSPKYLFRKEGQNVTLSCEQNLNHDAMYWYRQDPGQGLRLIYYSQIVNDFQKGDIAEGYSVSREKKESFPLTVTSAQKNPTAFYLCASHRQGGNTEAFFGQGTRLTVV.

This clone was seen more than once but under ten times. The chain joins TRBV10-3 to TRBJ2-7, with 7 positions matching TRBD2. Germline assignment: CDR1 ENHRY and CDR2 SYGVKD. The CDR3 is made up of 16 amino acids. V lost 4 bases to trimming and J lost 1 base; unmatched junction nucleotides: 10. The CDR3 sequence: CAISARRGLQSYEQYF. The CDR3 region has the DNA TGTGCCATCAGTGCTAGGAGGGGACTACAATCCTACGAGCAGTACTTC.

The V gene is TRBV11-2, the J gene TRBJ2-7; D is uncertain. This CDR3 has 13 amino acids. Looked up from germline, CDR1 is SGHAT and CDR2 is FQNNGV. Trimming removed 1 base from V and 2 bases from J, with 6 bases in between. CDR3 loop: CASSLVGPYEQYF. The CDR3 region has the DNA TGTGCCAGCAGCTTAGTGGGCCCCTACGAGCAGTACTTC. Based on the CDR3 plus reference TRBV11-2 and TRBJ2-7, the full variable domain is EAGVAQSPRYKIIEKRQSVAFWCNPISGHATLYWYQQILGQGPKLLIQFQNNGVVDDSQLPKDRFSAERLKGVDSTLKIQPAKLEDSAVYLCASSLVGPYEQYFGPGTRLTVT.

The chain is built from TRBV7-2 and TRBJ2-4, with D possibly matching TRBD2 (5 bases). The CDR3 is made up of 14 amino acids. The V gene's germline CDR1 is SGHTA and CDR2 FQGNSA. Trimming shortened V by 1 base and J by 8 bases, and 12 bases separated the two germline ends. CDR3 amino acids: CASSLDPEADIQYF. The CDR3 DNA reads TGTGCCAGCAGCTTAGACCCGGAGGCGGACATTCAGTACTTC.